The 28 T cell receptor beta chains below all came from one sample that was sequenced in a study of tumor and adjacent non-tumor tissue in lung cancer (dated by TCRdb to the late 2010s). Library method: multiplex PCR. The sequencer was an Illumina HiSeq 2500. TCRbeta libraries were built by three rounds of nested PCR using primers (Table S4), following protocols modified from ARM-PCR. TCRdb's own reprocessing of the public reads used fastp at Q25 and MiXCR and kept productive beta chains. For every CDR3 protein sequence, its rows merge into one entry that carries the most common genes and DNA. The sample table holds roughly 75,000 distinct CDR3 sequences, of which under 85% were seen once. The ten largest clones take up less than 15% of the sample. RNA was extracted from bulk unsorted tissue and checked for quality with a NanoDrop ND-1000 and an Agilent 2100. The material sequenced was lung tumor tissue. The receptors were gathered from a woman aged 45-65 years with non-small cell lung cancer.

The V and J genes are TRBV7-9 and TRBJ2-7, with D unclear. V was pared by 5 bases and J by 1 base, with 12 bases between. The CDR3 totals 14 residues. Germline V gene data show CDR1 as SEHNR and CDR2 as FQNEAQ (reference sequence). CDR3 in amino acids: CASSLPGGSYEQYF. The CDR3 region has the DNA TGTGCCAGCAGCCTGCCCGGTGGATCCTACGAGCAGTACTTC.

The sample holds many counts of this clonotype. This chain links TRBV5-6 with TRBJ1-4; no reliable D call. Per germline, CDR1 SGHDT and CDR2 YYEEEE. Trimming removed 7 bases at V and 0 bases at J, with 7 bases between. This CDR3 region has 13 residues. The CDR3 region is CASRSTTNEKLFF. The CDR3 coding sequence is TGTGCCAGCCGCAGCACAACTAATGAAAAACTGTTTTTT.

This clonotype showed up just a few times. A junction end diverges from the germline sequence, so it may reflect a read error. The chain is built from TRBV14 and TRBJ1-2; no firm D call. The CDR3 consists of 13 residues. The germline gives CDR1 SGHDN, CDR2 FVKESK. The CDR3 sequence is CANSPDWLYGYTF. DNA for the CDR3: TGTGCCAACAGCCCGGACTGGTTGTATGGCTACACCTTT.

Remarks on this clonotype: Germline is not matched at one junction end, which may reflect a read error. V usage is TRBV12-3 or TRBV12-4 and J usage is TRBJ1-3; TRBD1 matches 7 bases. This CDR3 is built from 15 residues. The CDR3 sequence: CTSTKDRSAGNTIYF. The CDR3 nucleotides read TGTACCAGCACCAAGGACAGGAGTGCTGGAAACACCATATATTTT.

This clonotype ranks as medium-sized (0.01 to 0.1%). CDR3 in amino acids: CSARERDSYEQYF. DNA for the CDR3: TGCAGTGCTAGAGAGAGGGACTCCTACGAGCAGTACTTC. The chain has TRBV20-1 and TRBJ2-7, with D possibly TRBD2 on 5 matching bases. The germline gives CDR1 DFQATT, CDR2 SNEGSKA (reference sequence). V shed 0 bases and J shed 0 bases, with 6 bases lying between them. The CDR3 spans 13 residues.

Comment on this clonotype: As the CDR3 is not closed by the conserved phenylalanine or tryptophan, this likely results from a read error. CDR3 sequence reads: CAINEPKGDTQYL. The CDR3 DNA reads as TGTGCCATCAATGAGCCCAAGGGAGATACGCAGTATCTT. This rearrangement joins TRBV10-3 to TRBJ2-3; no firm D call. Germline-derived CDR1 and CDR2 are ENHRY and SYGVKD. CDR3 length: 13 residues.

With regard to this clonotype: The junction shows a germline mismatch at one end, possibly a read error. The chain recombines TRBV11-2 with TRBJ1-5, with D unclear. The CDR3 has 15 amino acids. The germline V gene encodes CDR1 SGHAT and CDR2 FQNNGV. The CDR3 bases are TGTGCCAGCAGCTTTGATGGATTGAGGAATCAGTCCCAGCTTTTT. It yields the protein CASSFDGLRNQSQLF.

This clonotype appeared a few times. The rearrangement links TRBV7-3 to TRBJ1-1; no clear D. The CDR3 sequence is 13 residues long. CDR1 is SGHTA and CDR2 is FQGTGA in the germline V gene. Trimming shortened V by 1 base and J by 8 bases, and 11 bases separated the two germline ends. CDR3 nucleotides: TGTGCCAGCAGCTTAAGTGCCCGTGGAGAAGCTTTCTTT. Encoded protein: CASSLSARGEAFF.

As concerns this clonotype: The junction shows a germline mismatch at one end, possibly a read error. The chain couples TRBV6-1 to TRBJ2-3, with 10 nucleotides matching TRBD2. Germline CDR1 MNHNS, CDR2 SASEGT. This CDR3 spans 16 amino acids. CDR3: CVSSETSAGGRDTQCF. The CDR3 DNA follows: TGTGTCAGCAGTGAGACCTCAGCGGGAGGGCGCGATACGCAGTGTTTT.

The gene calls are TRBV30 and TRBJ2-1; 7 bases are shared with TRBD2. The CDR3 is 14 residues long. CDR1 is GTSNPN, CDR2 SVGIG, per germline (reference sequence). CDR3 residues: CAGGGVGDVNEQFF. The CDR3 DNA reads TGTGCTGGGGGGGGAGTGGGAGACGTCAATGAGCAGTTCTTC. Based on the CDR3 plus reference TRBV30 and TRBJ2-1, the full variable domain is SQTIHQWPATLVQPVGSPLSLECTVEGTSNPNLYWYRQAAGRGLQLLFYSVGIGQISSEVPQNLSASRPQDRQFILSSKKLLLSDSGFYLCAGGGVGDVNEQFFGPGTRLTVL.

This clonotype occurred a few times. The chain recombines TRBV18 with TRBJ1-1; 9 bases fit TRBD1. The CDR3 extends over 14 amino acids. The germline gives CDR1 KGHSH, CDR2 LQKENI. Germline trimming cut 4 bases from V and 5 bases from J; bases unmatched to any gene: 5. This CDR3 is CASSLGQGLTEAFF. CDR3 coding DNA: TGTGCCAGCTCACTCGGACAGGGGTTAACTGAAGCTTTCTTT.

Points on this clonotype: A much larger clonotype is one base distant, so this may be a read error. The chain has TRBV28 and TRBJ1-2, with D unresolved. Trimming took off 2 bases at V and 6 bases at J, with 4 bases between the two ends. From germline, CDR1 is MDHEN and CDR2 SYDVKM. The CDR3 totals 11 residues. The DNA for the CDR3 is TGTGCCAGCAGTTTAAACCATGGCTACACCTTC. This gives the protein CASSLNHGYTF.

Only a few counts were recorded for this clonotype. The rearrangement uses TRBV20-1 and TRBJ1-5; no clear D gene. Germline values: CDR1 DFQATT, CDR2 SNEGSKA (reference sequence). The CDR3 totals 13 residues. The germline V and J ends were trimmed by 3 bases and 11 bases, with 17 bases remaining between them. CDR3 residues: CSASPDEPRTQHF. Here the CDR3 DNA reads TGCAGTGCTAGTCCAGACGAGCCCAGGACCCAGCATTTT.

CDR3 sequence reads: CARSLGAENEKLFF. The CDR3 DNA sequence: TGTGCTAGGAGCCTTGGGGCGGAAAATGAAAAACTGTTTTTT. V and J are TRBV11-2 and TRBJ1-4; D may be TRBD1 (5 bases). Germline CDR1 is SGHAT and CDR2 is FQNNGV. The CDR3 consists of 14 residues.

To note about this clonotype: Given a much more abundant clone one base away, this may be a read error. Since no conserved phenylalanine or tryptophan closes the CDR3, a read error is the likely cause. The CDR3 sequence: CASSLESGANNKQFS. The CDR3 bases are TGTGCCAGCAGTTTGGAGTCGGGAGCTAACAATAAGCAGTTCTCC. The chain combines TRBV12-3 or TRBV12-4 with TRBJ2-1, with D maybe TRBD2 (6 bases). The CDR3 has 15 residues.

This clonotype has ten or more counts. A read error may produce the germline difference seen at one junction end. The chain has TRBV6-6 and TRBJ2-1, with TRBD2 matching over 7 bases. Germline V gene lookup returns CDR1 MNHNY and CDR2 SVGAGI (reference sequence). The CDR3 covers 16 residues. CDR3 residues: CASSYHGGSSYNEQLF. CDR3 nucleotides: TGTGCCAGCAGTTATCACGGCGGGAGCTCCTACAATGAGCAGCTCTTC.

Worth noting for this clonotype: A much larger clone lies a single base off, so this may be a read error. V usage is TRBV6-4 and J usage is TRBJ2-1, with D uncertain. Trimming shortened V by 0 bases and J by 9 bases, and 15 bases separated the two germline ends. Germline-derived CDR1 and CDR2 are MRHNA and SNTAGT. The CDR3 is made up of 15 amino acids. The CDR3 is CASSDSPELVGEQFF. CDR3 DNA: TGTGCCAGCAGTGACTCGCCAGAGCTGGTAGGTGAGCAGTTCTTC.

As concerns this clonotype: At one end the junction does not follow the germline gene, possibly because of a read error. This chain uses TRBV10-2 with TRBJ1-5; D unresolved. The CDR3 is 16 residues long. Germline CDR1 WSHSY, CDR2 SAAADI. The CDR3 sequence is CASSESGLLLGQPHDF. CDR3 bases: TGCGCCAGCAGTGAGTCAGGACTTCTCCTCGGTCAGCCCCATGATTTT.

In the case of this clonotype: A read error may explain this, as a much larger clone is one base away. The chain uses TRBV30 and TRBJ2-3, with TRBD2 matching over 9 bases. CDR1 is GTSNPN and CDR2 is SVGIG in the germline V gene (reference sequence). The CDR3 length is 12 residues. The CDR3 region is CASAGGGDTEYF. The DNA for the CDR3 is TGTGCCTCAGCGGGAGGTGGTGATACGGAGTATTTT.

This clonotype was counted a few times. This chain links TRBV11-2 with TRBJ2-1, with 8 nucleotides matching TRBD2. CDR3 length equals 16 residues. Per the germline V gene, CDR1 is SGHAT and CDR2 is FQNNGV. With V trimmed by 5 bases and J by 4 bases, 10 bases remained unmatched. CDR3 residues: CASSGKRERGYNEQFF. DNA for the CDR3: TGTGCCAGCAGCGGGAAGCGGGAGCGAGGATACAATGAGCAGTTCTTC. Full variable domain (remainder filled in from reference TRBV11-2 and TRBJ2-1): EAGVAQSPRYKIIEKRQSVAFWCNPISGHATLYWYQQILGQGPKLLIQFQNNGVVDDSQLPKDRFSAERLKGVDSTLKIQPAKLEDSAVYLCASSGKRERGYNEQFFGPGTRLTVL.

The V gene is TRBV6-6, the J gene TRBJ2-5, with 8 nucleotides matching TRBD2. This CDR3 spans 13 amino acids. Losses at the gene ends were 6 bases for V and 11 bases for J; bases not matched to a gene: 11. Germline V gene data show CDR1 as MNHNY and CDR2 as SVGAGI (reference sequence). CDR3 nucleotides: TGTGCCAGCAGCTCTACTAGCGGAGAGGCTCAGTACTTC. Translating gives CASSSTSGEAQYF.

The chain links TRBV7-9 to TRBJ2-3; D uncertain. The V gene's germline CDR1 is SEHNR and CDR2 FQNEAQ (reference sequence). V shed 5 bases and J shed 4 bases, with 10 bases lying between them. The CDR3 extends over 13 amino acids. CDR3 sequence reads: CASSPRDPDTQYF. Written as DNA, the CDR3 is TGTGCCAGCAGCCCCCGAGACCCAGATACGCAGTATTTT.

A word on this clonotype: Sequence at one end of the junction differs from germline and may be a read error. This chain joins TRBV6-1 and TRBJ2-3; D is possibly TRBD1 or TRBD2 (5 bases each). Germline V CDR1 and CDR2: MNHNS, SASEGT. This CDR3 is built from 16 residues. CDR3 nucleotides: TGTGTCAGCAGTTCAGCTCCGGGGCAGGGAGCAGATGCGCAGTATTTT. Translated: CVSSSAPGQGADAQYF.

A word on this clonotype: As the CDR3 is not closed by the conserved phenylalanine or tryptophan, this likely results from a read error. V is TRBV28 and J is TRBJ2-7, with 9 bases fitting TRBD2. Germline V lookup: CDR1 MDHEN, CDR2 SYDVKM. This CDR3 contains 17 residues. CDR3 bases: TGTGCCAACAGTTTATGGACCGGAACTAGCGGGTCCTACGAGCAGTACTAC. It yields the protein CANSLWTGTSGSYEQYY.

The chain is built from TRBV7-8 and TRBJ2-7, with unresolved D. The J call may be faulty, since TRBJ2-1 better matches the DNA end. This CDR3 comprises 16 residues. CDR1 and CDR2 from the germline V gene are SGHVS and FQNEAQ. The chain's CDR3 is CASSLGMGLVSYEQFF. CDR3 nucleotides: TGTGCCAGCAGTTTGGGGATGGGCCTAGTGAGCTACGAGCAGTTCTTC.

Regarding this clonotype: It is likely a read error, because the conserved phenylalanine at the end of the CDR3 is missing. The V call is TRBV5-1, the J call TRBJ2-2, with D hard to call. Germline CDR1 and CDR2: SGHRS and YFSETQ. There are 15 residues in the CDR3. The V gene lost 0 bases and the J gene lost 7 bases, with 13 bases spanning the gap. CDR3 sequence (DNA): TGCGCCAGCAGCTTGGGGATCGGCTCCATCGGGGAGCTGTTTTGT. It specifies CASSLGIGSIGELFC.

As regards this clonotype: No conserved phenylalanine or tryptophan is present at the end of the CDR3, so a read error is the likely explanation. The chain joins TRBV20-1 to TRBJ2-5, with TRBD2 matching over 11 bases. The trim removed 5 bases at V and 5 bases at J, leaving 10 bases unmatched. The germline gives CDR1 DFQATT, CDR2 SNEGSKA (reference sequence). This CDR3 spans 15 amino acids. In nucleotides, the CDR3 is TGCAGTGCTCCAAAACTAGCGGGAGCGGAGGAGACCCAGTACATC. Amino acid sequence: CSAPKLAGAEETQYI.

This clonotype was seen a single time. Lacking the conserved final phenylalanine or tryptophan, this CDR3 likely reflects a read error. The gene calls are TRBV29-1 and TRBJ1-1; D may be TRBD1 (5 bases). CDR3 length: 13 residues. The germline V gene encodes CDR1 SQVTM and CDR2 ANQGSEA. The V end lost 4 bases, the J end lost 1 base, and 10 bases lay between the germline ends. CDR3 protein: CSVGGIGNTEAFL. The DNA of the CDR3 is TGCAGCGTTGGGGGGATAGGGAACACTGAAGCTTTCTTG.